This paragraph covers one T cell receptor (beta chain) sequence. In the authors' methods: It was from reference gene primer amplification that nucleated cell counts were estimated. The table came from immunoSEQ multiplex PCR; TCRdb's copy has only in-frame clones and leaves some out. The D gene and trimming were derived from the DNA, and the V and J assignments and clone size from that table. The table records some 70,000 clones, more than 65% of them present only once. The data stem from a study of blood T cell repertoires in COVID-19. In germline, CDR1 is MNHEY, CDR2 SVGAGI. The CDR3 loop spans 13 amino acids. Losses at the gene ends were 5 bases for V and 4 bases for J; bases not matched to a gene: 4.

The clonotype originates from a woman aged 45 to 65 with acute or convalescent COVID-19. Sequencing was carried out using peripheral blood. This chain connects TRBV6-5 to TRBJ2-5; 7 positions agree with TRBD1. The CDR3, as DNA: TGTGCCAGCAGTCCGTGGACAGGAGAGACCCAGTACTTC. Its protein is CASSPWTGETQYF.